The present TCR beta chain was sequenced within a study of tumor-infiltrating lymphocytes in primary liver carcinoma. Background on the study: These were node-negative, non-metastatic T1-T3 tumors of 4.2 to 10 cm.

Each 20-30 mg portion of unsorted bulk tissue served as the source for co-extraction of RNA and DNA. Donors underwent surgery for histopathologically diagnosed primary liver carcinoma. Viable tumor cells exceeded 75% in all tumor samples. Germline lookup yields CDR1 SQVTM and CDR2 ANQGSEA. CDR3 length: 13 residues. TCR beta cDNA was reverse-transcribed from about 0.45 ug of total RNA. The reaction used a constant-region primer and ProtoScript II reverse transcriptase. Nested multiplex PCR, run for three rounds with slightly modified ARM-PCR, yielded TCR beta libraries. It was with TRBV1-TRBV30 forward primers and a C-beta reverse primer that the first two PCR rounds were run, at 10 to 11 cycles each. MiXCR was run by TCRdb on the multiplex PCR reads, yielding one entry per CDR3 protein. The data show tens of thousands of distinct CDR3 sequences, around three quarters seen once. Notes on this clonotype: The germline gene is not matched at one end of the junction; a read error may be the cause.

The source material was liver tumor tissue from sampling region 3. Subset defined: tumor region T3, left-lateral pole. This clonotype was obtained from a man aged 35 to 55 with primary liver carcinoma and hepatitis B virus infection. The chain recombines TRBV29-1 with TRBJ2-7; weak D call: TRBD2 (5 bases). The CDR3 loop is CSVPRAEGYEPYF. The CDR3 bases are TGCAGCGTTCCCCGGGCAGAGGGCTACGAGCCGTACTTC.